This TCR beta chain was obtained from a study of cytomegalovirus exposure and HLA in healthy donors. Study-wide results and limits: Per a later analysis, about 15,000 TCR beta sequences showed association with HLA alleles at 0.05 false discovery rate. Later findings reportedly placed an Asian-associated ancestry cluster below the roughly 660-donor mean for N-insertions. It was in a later analysis that TCR association rates were seen to vary by HLA locus, highest for DRB1 and lowest for HLA-C.

Per the germline V gene, CDR1 is SGHVS and CDR2 is FQNEAQ. CDR3 size: 16 residues. V lost 5 bases, J lost 4 bases, and 13 bases stayed unmatched. Primers: 60 Vbeta forward and 13 Jbeta reverse. Clones were sequenced by immunoSEQ multiplex PCR, and TCRdb holds only the in-frame ones, with some missing. The profile covers 150,000 to 200,000 clones, with roughly 80% appearing a single time and 1.5% to 2% taken by the ten largest. In the case of this clone: Antigen specificity is unknown.

The sequencing input was PBMCs. The TCR sequence derives from a human donor in good health. V usage is TRBV7-8 and J usage is TRBJ2-7; the match to TRBD1 covers 8 bases. The CDR3 reads CASSERIQGARYEQYF. CDR3 nucleotide sequence: TGTGCCAGCAGCGAAAGAATCCAGGGGGCTCGGTACGAGCAGTACTTC.